These 5 T cell receptor beta chains were all obtained from the same sample, sequenced in a study of cytomegalovirus exposure and HLA in healthy donors. Some clones are missing from TCRdb's copy, which holds only in-frame ones; the method was immunoSEQ multiplex PCR. The sample yields over 250,000 clones, approximately 86% seen once. The sample was PBMCs. Receptors were obtained from a woman aged 18-29 years in good health and CMV-seronegative.

This clone has only a few counts. V is TRBV19 and J is TRBJ2-5; weak D call: TRBD1 (6 bases). The V and J ends lost 4 bases and 3 bases respectively, with 12 bases between them. This CDR3 contains 14 residues. Germline-derived CDR1 and CDR2 are LNHDA and SQIVND (reference sequence). The CDR3 DNA sequence: TGTGCCAGTAGTACCCAGGGGAACGAAGAGACCCAGTACTTC. Protein: CASSTQGNEETQYF.

The chain employs TRBV28 and TRBJ1-2, with D tentatively TRBD1 (6 bases). CDR1 MDHEN and CDR2 SYDVKM come from the germline V gene. There are 15 residues in the CDR3. V was cut by 4 bases and J by 0 bases, with 12 bases left in between. The CDR3 spells CASSSRGLPNYGYTF. For the CDR3, the DNA is TGTGCCAGCAGTTCTAGGGGGTTACCTAACTATGGCTACACCTTC.

Notes on this clone: This sample also contains other DNA sequences that code for the same CDR3. This sequence joins TRBV9 and TRBJ1-1, with unresolved D. V was clipped by 3 bases and J by 1 base, with 7 bases between them. CDR1 is SGDLS and CDR2 is YYNGEE in the germline V gene. The CDR3 is 13 residues long. CDR3 sequence reads: CASSAHKNTEAFF. CDR3 nucleotides: TGTGCCAGCAGCGCTCACAAGAACACTGAAGCTTTCTTT.

The rearrangement uses TRBV5-4 and TRBJ2-2; TRBD1 matches at 8 bases. Germline V gene lookup returns CDR1 SGHNT and CDR2 YYREEE (reference sequence). This CDR3 is built from 15 residues. The ends lost 4 bases at V and 1 base at J; junction bases unmatched: 3. The CDR3 protein is CASSRGQGNTGELFF. CDR3 sequence (DNA): TGTGCCAGCAGCCGAGGACAGGGGAACACCGGGGAGCTGTTTTTT.

The rearrangement uses TRBV29-1 and TRBJ2-7; 12 nucleotides align to TRBD1. CDR1 and CDR2 (germline): SQVTM, ANQGSEA. CDR3 length equals 15 residues. J lost 5 bases, V lost 0 bases, and 5 bases had no gene match. CDR3 amino acids: CSVEDSGTGGNEQYF. CDR3 DNA: TGCAGCGTTGAAGACTCCGGGACAGGGGGCAACGAGCAGTACTTC.